The present T cell receptor beta chain was sequenced within a study of regulatory T cells in long-lasting Graves disease. Arm-PCR of CDR3 regions with iRepertoire HTBI primers generated TCR beta libraries. One entry per CDR3 protein results from TCRdb running MiXCR on the multiplex PCR reads. The sample has 350,000 to 550,000 distinct CDR3 sequences, over 15% seen once. This clonotype has more than one count but fewer than ten. V lost 3 bases and J lost 7, with 4 bases in between. The CDR3 consists of 11 residues. Looked up from germline, CDR1 is ENHRY and CDR2 is SYGVKD. Described time point: newly diagnosed GD, antithyroid drugs for less than 3 months. There was RNA extracted from PBMCs, and the TCR library was made from it. The sample was also linked to a second study, of T cells in Graves' hyperthyroidism and ophthalmopathy. That study adds: In blood, most of the thyroid clonotypes expanded above 0.001 were also present.

This specimen consisted of peripheral blood mononuclear cells (PBMCs), obtained at new diagnosis, from a patient treated with antithyroid drugs. The clonotype comes from a young woman with Graves disease. The chain links TRBV10-3 to TRBJ2-1; the D is unclear. This CDR3 reads CAISDWNEQFF. CDR3 DNA: TGTGCCATCAGTGATTGGAATGAGCAGTTCTTC.